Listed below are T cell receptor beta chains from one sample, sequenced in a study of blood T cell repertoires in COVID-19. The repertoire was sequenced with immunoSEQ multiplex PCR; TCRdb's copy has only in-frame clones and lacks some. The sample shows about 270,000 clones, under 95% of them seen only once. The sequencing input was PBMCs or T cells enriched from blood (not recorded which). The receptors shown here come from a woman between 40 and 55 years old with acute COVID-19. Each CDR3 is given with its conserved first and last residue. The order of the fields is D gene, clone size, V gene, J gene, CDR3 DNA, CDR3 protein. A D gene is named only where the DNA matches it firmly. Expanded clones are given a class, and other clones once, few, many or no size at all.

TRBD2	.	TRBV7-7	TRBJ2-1	TGTGCTAGCAGCCAGACTAGCGGAACCTACAATGAGCAGTTCTTC	CASSQTSGTYNEQFF
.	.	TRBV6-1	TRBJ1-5	TGTGCCAGCAGTGAAAGGGGTCCCAATCAGCCCCAGCATTTT	CASSERGPNQPQHF
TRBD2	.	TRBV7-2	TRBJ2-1	TGTGCCAGCAGCTCATATAGCGGGATTTCCCCTGAGCAGTTCTTC	CASSSYSGISPEQFF
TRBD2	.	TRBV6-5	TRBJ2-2	TGTGCCGTCAGCGGGGGACACACCGGGGAGCTGTTTTTT	CAVSGGHTGELFF
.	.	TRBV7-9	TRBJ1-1	TGTGCCAGCAGCTTACAGGGACAAAACACTGAAGCTTTCTTT	CASSLQGQNTEAFF
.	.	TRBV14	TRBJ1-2	TGTGCCAGCAGCCAAGGTTTCGGGTCCTACTATGGCTACACCTTC	CASSQGFGSYYGYTF
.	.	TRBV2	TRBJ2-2	TGTGCCAGCAGTGCCCAACAGCTGCACACCGGGGAGCTGTTTTTT	CASSAQQLHTGELFF
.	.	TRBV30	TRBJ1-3	TGTGCCTGGAGGGATCCAGGTTCTGGAAACACCATATATTTT	CAWRDPGSGNTIYF
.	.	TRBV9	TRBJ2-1	TGTGCCAGCAGCGTAGTAGGGGGGGGTACCCGGCAGTTCTTC	CASSVVGGGTRQFF
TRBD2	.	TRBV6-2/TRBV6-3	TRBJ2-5	TGTGCCAGCAGTTACGGGGGGGTGACCCAGTACTTC	CASSYGGVTQYF
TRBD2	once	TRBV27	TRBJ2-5	TGTGCCAGCAGTTCCACTAGCGGGGGACGCCCCATGGCCCAGTACTTC	CASSSTSGGRPMAQYF
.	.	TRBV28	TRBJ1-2	TGTGCCAGCAGTTTCGGCGGAAGATATGGCTACACCTTC	CASSFGGRYGYTF
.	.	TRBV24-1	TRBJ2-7	TGTGCCACCAGTGATCCTCCCTCTTACGAGCAGTACTTC	CATSDPPSYEQYF
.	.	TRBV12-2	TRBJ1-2	TGTGCAAGTCGCCTTGGGACAGAAGCTAACTATGGCTACACCTTC	CASRLGTEANYGYTF
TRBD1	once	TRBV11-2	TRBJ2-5	TGTGCCAGCCACCGATCGGGACAGCCGCAAGAGACCCAGTACTTC	CASHRSGQPQETQYF
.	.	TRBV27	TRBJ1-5	TGTGCCAGCAGTCATCAGAGGGATCAGCCCCAGCATTTT	CASSHQRDQPQHF
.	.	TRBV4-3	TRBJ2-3	TGCGCCAGCAGCCAAGAAGGGGGGGCACGGGATACGCAGTATTTT	CASSQEGGARDTQYF
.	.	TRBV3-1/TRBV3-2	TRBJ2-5	TGTGCCAGCAGCCAAGACACAGGGATAGGGGTCCAGTACTTC	CASSQDTGIGVQYF
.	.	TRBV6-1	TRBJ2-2	TGTGCCAGCAGTGAAAGGCGGCAGGGTCACGGGGAGCTGTTTTTT	CASSERRQGHGELFF
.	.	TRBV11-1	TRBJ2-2	TGTGCCAGCAGCCCGCGCCGCTTAGCGGGGGAGCTGTTTTTT	CASSPRRLAGELFF
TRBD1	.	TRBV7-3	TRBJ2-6	TGTGCCAGCAGCTCAAGGACAGGGTCTGGGGCCAACGTCCTGACTTTC	CASSSRTGSGANVLTF
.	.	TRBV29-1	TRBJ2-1	TGCAGCGTTGAAGAGAACAGGAATGAGCAGTTCTTC	CSVEENRNEQFF
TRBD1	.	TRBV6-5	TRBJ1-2	TGTGCCAGCAGCAACGACAGGGGGAACTATGGCTACACCTTC	CASSNDRGNYGYTF
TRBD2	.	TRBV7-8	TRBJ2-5	TGTGCCAGCAGCTCCAAAGCGGGAAGTAAGGTAGAGACCCAGTACTTC	CASSSKAGSKVETQYF
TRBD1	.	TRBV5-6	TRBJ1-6	TGTGCCAGCAGCCGGACCGGACAGGGAGTCCGCTCACCCCTCCACTTT	CASSRTGQGVRSPLHF
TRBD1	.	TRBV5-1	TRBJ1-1	TGCGCCAGCAGCTTGAGGACAGGAGGGAACACTGAAGCTTTCTTT	CASSLRTGGNTEAFF
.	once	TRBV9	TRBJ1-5	TGTGCCAGCAGCCCACCGGTGGCAGGGACTCGGTTTAGCAATCAGCCCCAGCATTTT	CASSPPVAGTRFSNQPQHF
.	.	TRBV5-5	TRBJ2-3	TGTGCCAGCAGCTTATTACCACCAACGTTGGCCCCGGATACGCAGTATTTT	CASSLLPPTLAPDTQYF
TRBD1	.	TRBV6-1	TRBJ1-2	TGTGCCAGCAGTGAACCGGGACAGTATGGCTACACCTTC	CASSEPGQYGYTF
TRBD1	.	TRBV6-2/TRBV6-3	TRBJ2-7	TGTGCCAGCAGTTACTCAGGGGACAGGGACTACGAGCAGTACTTC	CASSYSGDRDYEQYF
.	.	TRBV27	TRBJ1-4	TGTGCCAGCGGACACAGGGATGAAAAACTGTTTTTT	CASGHRDEKLFF
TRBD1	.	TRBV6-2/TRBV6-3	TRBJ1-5	TGTGCCAGGAGTTCCGGACAGGGGGCTTCTTACGGGTTCAGTAACAATCAGCCCCAGCATTTT	CARSSGQGASYGFSNNQPQHF
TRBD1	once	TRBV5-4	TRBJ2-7	TGTGCCAGCAGCTTCGACAGGGGGCAGATACACGAGCAGTACTTC	CASSFDRGQIHEQYF
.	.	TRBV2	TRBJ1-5	TGTGCCAGCAGTTTAGCAGGGGCCTCCGGGCAGCCCCAGCATTTT	CASSLAGASGQPQHF
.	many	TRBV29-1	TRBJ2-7	TGCAGCGTTGAGGTGGCAGACTACGAGCAGTACTTC	CSVEVADYEQYF
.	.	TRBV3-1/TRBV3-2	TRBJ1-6	TGTGCCAGCAGCCAAGAGGGGCGTTCACCCCTCCACTTT	CASSQEGRSPLHF
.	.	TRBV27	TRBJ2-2	TGTGCCAGCAGAACAGTGAACACCGGGGAGCTGTTTTTT	CASRTVNTGELFF
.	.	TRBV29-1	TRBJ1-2	TGCAGCGTTGACCAGGGTGGCTACACCTTC	CSVDQGGYTF
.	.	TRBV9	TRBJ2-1	TGTGCCAGCAGCGCCCGGGACTCCTCGTACAATGAGCAGTTCTTC	CASSARDSSYNEQFF
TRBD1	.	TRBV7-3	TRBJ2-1	TGTGCCAGCAGCTCGACAAGGGGACAGGGGTTCAATGAGCAGTTCTTC	CASSSTRGQGFNEQFF
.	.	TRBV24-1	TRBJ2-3	TGTGCCACCAGCGGAGGGACAGATACGCAGTATTTT	CATSGGTDTQYF
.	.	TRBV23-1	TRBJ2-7	TGCGCCAGCAGCCAGGGGCGGGGGTCCGAGCAGTACTTC	CASSQGRGSEQYF
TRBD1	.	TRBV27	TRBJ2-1	TGTGCCACCGGGACAGGGGGGAGAGGAAATGAGCAGTTCTTC	CATGTGGRGNEQFF
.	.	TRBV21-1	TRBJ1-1	TGTGCCAGCAGCAAAGGTATCAGGGGGCACACTGAAGCTTTCTTT	CASSKGIRGHTEAFF
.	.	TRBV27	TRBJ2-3	TGTGCCAGCAACCTCGCGGGGAGTACAGATACGCAGTATTTT	CASNLAGSTDTQYF
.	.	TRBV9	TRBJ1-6	TGTGCCAGCAGCCCCGGGGAGGGCGCGCCCCTCCACTTT	CASSPGEGAPLHF
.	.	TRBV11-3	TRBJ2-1	TGTGCCAGCAGCTTAGATTTAACGAGCAATGAGCAGTTCTTC	CASSLDLTSNEQFF
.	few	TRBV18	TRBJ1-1	TGTGCCAGCTCACAGGGCGGGACGGCTTTCTTT	CASSQGGTAFF
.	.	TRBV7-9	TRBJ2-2	TGTGCCAGCAGCTTATCCAGGGGTTGCCAACACGGGGAGCTGTTTTTT	CASSLSRGCQHGELFF
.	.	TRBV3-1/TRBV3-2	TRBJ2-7	TGTGCCAGCAGCCAAGGACCAGGGGTCCGCTCCTACGAGCAGTACTTC	CASSQGPGVRSYEQYF
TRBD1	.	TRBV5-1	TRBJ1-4	TGCGCCAGCAGCCGACAGGGGGCGAGGACTAATGAAAAACTGTTTTTT	CASSRQGARTNEKLFF
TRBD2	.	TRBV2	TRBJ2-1	TGTGCCACCGATAAGACTAGCGGGAGTGTGGATGAGCAGTTCTTC	CATDKTSGSVDEQFF
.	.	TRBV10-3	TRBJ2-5	TGTGCCATCAGTTGGCAGGGGGAGACCCAGTACTTC	CAISWQGETQYF